A single sample gave rise to the 2 T cell receptor beta chains below, sequenced in a study of beta chain features in type 1 diabetes. Study-level results: Moderate yet significant TCRB CDR3 shortening was seen in Type 1 diabetes patients in all four CD4+ subsets.

Antigens of these TCRs are unknown. cDNA synthesis used the whole RNA isolate, giving expressed TCRB sequences. The table came from immunoSEQ multiplex PCR; TCRdb's copy has only in-frame clones and leaves some out. The sample has more than 250,000 clones, less than 30% seen once. Sequenced sample: naive CD4+ T cells from blood. These receptors originate from a woman in her thirties with type 1 diabetes.

The chain is built from TRBV7-2 and TRBJ2-7, with TRBD2 as a possible D gene (6 bases). In germline, CDR1 is SGHTA, CDR2 FQGNSA. The CDR3 loop spans 16 amino acids. V was shortened by 4 bases and J by 6 bases, with 22 bases between the two germline ends. The CDR3 loop is CASSYRPGLTPSEQYF. In nucleotides, the CDR3 is TGTGCCAGCAGCTATAGGCCGGGACTCACCCCTTCCGAGCAGTACTTC.

This clone was counted a few times. The genes are TRBV29-1 and TRBJ2-5, with 8 bases matching TRBD1. The CDR3 sequence is 13 residues long. CDR1 is SQVTM, CDR2 ANQGSEA, per germline. V shed 1 base and J 3 bases; nucleotides not matched to a gene: 1. As DNA, the CDR3 is TGCAGCGTTGAAGGACAGGGGAAAGAGACCCAGTACTTC. Protein sequence: CSVEGQGKETQYF. Looking up the rest from reference TRBV29-1 and TRBJ2-5 gives the full variable domain: SAVISQKPSRDICQRGTSLTIQCQVDSQVTMMFWYRQQPGQSLTLIATANQGSEATYESGFVIDKFPISRPNLTFSTLTVSNMSPEDSSIYLCSVEGQGKETQYFGPGTRLLVL.